This is a list of T cell receptor beta chains from one sample in a study of blood T cell repertoires in COVID-19. Clones were read by immunoSEQ multiplex PCR, and TCRdb kept only the in-frame ones, dropping some. This table holds hundreds of thousands of clones, 70% to 90% found once. What was sequenced was PBMCs or T cells enriched from blood (not recorded which). These receptors came from a woman aged 18 to 35 who had been exposed to COVID-19. Each CDR3 is given with its conserved first and last residue. D genes are given only for firm matches. Size is omitted from some rows. Given values are once, few, many or a class for expanded clones.

TGTGCCAGCAGCCCTAGAGGACTAGCGGGACCGCGTTCCTACGAGCAGTACTTC CASSPRGLAGPRSYEQYF TRBV14 few TRBD2 TRBJ2-7
TGTGCCAGCAGCGTTCAGGGGTGGGATAATTCACCCCTCCACTTT CASSVQGWDNSPLHF TRBV9 NA NA TRBJ1-6
TGTGCCAGCTCACCACCCGGACAGGCCTACGAGCAGTACTTC CASSPPGQAYEQYF TRBV18 once TRBD1 TRBJ2-7
TGTGCCACCAGAGATGAGGGGGGGCTGAACGAGCAGTACTTC CATRDEGGLNEQYF TRBV15 few NA TRBJ2-7
TGTGCCAGCAGCTTAGTTTTCGAGGGGGGGCGTGCCAAAAACATTCAGTACTTC CASSLVFEGGRAKNIQYF TRBV7-2 NA NA TRBJ2-4
TGTGCCAGCAGCTTTATAGGGGCGATCACCGACAATCAGCCCCAGCATTTT CASSFIGAITDNQPQHF TRBV7-9 NA NA TRBJ1-5
TGTGCCTGGCTAGACAGCTCTGGAAACACCATATATTTT CAWLDSSGNTIYF TRBV30 NA NA TRBJ1-3
TGTGCCAGCAGCCAGGGGCTGTGGGGGGCCAACGTCCTGACTTTC CASSQGLWGANVLTF TRBV14 NA NA TRBJ2-6
TGTGCCAGCTCACCAAATGGCAATAATGAGCAGTTCTTC CASSPNGNNEQFF TRBV18 NA NA TRBJ2-1
TGTGCCAGCAGTTTATTACAGGGGATATGGTATGGCTACACCTTC CASSLLQGIWYGYTF TRBV28 NA TRBD1 TRBJ1-2
TGTGCCAGCAGCCCCGGGTTCTCTGGAAACACCATATATTTT CASSPGFSGNTIYF TRBV28 NA NA TRBJ1-3
TGTGCCAGCAACACTAGATCCGGGGAGCTGTTTTTT CASNTRSGELFF TRBV6-5 NA NA TRBJ2-2
TGTGCCAGCAGTTGGACAGGGAAAGATGAAAAACTGTTTTTT CASSWTGKDEKLFF TRBV6-5 NA TRBD1 TRBJ1-4
TGCGCCAGCAGCATTTTAGCGGGGAGTTCCTACGAGCAGTACTTC CASSILAGSSYEQYF TRBV5-1 NA TRBD2 TRBJ2-7
TGTGCCACCAGCAGTTCCATTGGACTAGCGGGAGTTAGCATTCAGTACTTC CATSSSIGLAGVSIQYF TRBV15 NA TRBD2 TRBJ2-4
TGTGCCAGCAGTTACTCGACCAGGGCAGCACAAACTGAAGCTTTCTTT CASSYSTRAAQTEAFF TRBV6-5 NA NA TRBJ1-1
TGTGCCAGCAGCTTAGCTCTGGGACAGCCATACGAGCAGTACTTC CASSLALGQPYEQYF TRBV13 NA TRBD1 TRBJ2-7
TGTGCCAGCAGCTTAGATCCCGTCCCCCGGGATGGCTACACCTTC CASSLDPVPRDGYTF TRBV11-3 once NA TRBJ1-2
TGTGCCAGCAGGGTTACCAGGGGGTCGGATAATTCACCCCTCCACTTT CASRVTRGSDNSPLHF TRBV2 NA TRBD1 TRBJ1-6
TGCGCCAGCAGCTTGCCGGCAGGGAACTACGAGCAGTACTTC CASSLPAGNYEQYF TRBV5-1 few NA TRBJ2-7
TGTGCCAGCGGGGGACAGGTTAGAGGTGAAAAACTGTTTTTT CASGGQVRGEKLFF TRBV27 NA TRBD1 TRBJ1-4
TGTGCCAGCAGCGGGCAGGGGACGGGGAACACTGAAGCTTTCTTT CASSGQGTGNTEAFF TRBV7-2 NA NA TRBJ1-1
TGTGCCAGCTCAGCGACGGCTGGACAGGGTTACGGCTACACCTTC CASSATAGQGYGYTF TRBV18 NA TRBD1 TRBJ1-2
TGTGCCAGCAGCTCCGGACTAGCGGATTACGAGCAGTACTTC CASSSGLADYEQYF TRBV5-6 NA TRBD2 TRBJ2-7
TGTGCCAGCAGCCCTAGGGACTCTCCCTCCTACAATGAGCAGTTCTTC CASSPRDSPSYNEQFF TRBV4-2 NA NA TRBJ2-1
TGTGCCAGCAGCGGAGGGTCCTACGAGCAGTACTTC CASSGGSYEQYF TRBV9 NA NA TRBJ2-7
TGTGCCAGCAGCATAATTCCAGCGGACAGATACAATGAGCAGTTCTTC CASSIIPADRYNEQFF TRBV7-9 NA NA TRBJ2-1
TGTGCCAGCAGTTTCAGCGGGCTAATGAACACTGAAGCTTTCTTT CASSFSGLMNTEAFF TRBV28 NA NA TRBJ1-1
TGTGCCATCAGTGAACAGGGGCCACAGTGGGCTTTCTTT CAISEQGPQWAFF TRBV10-3 NA TRBD1 TRBJ1-1
TGTGCCAGCAGCCAAGTGAGCGGGAGCTCCTACGAGCAGTACTTC CASSQVSGSSYEQYF TRBV3-1/TRBV3-2 few TRBD2 TRBJ2-7
TGTGCCAGCGTAGCGGGAGGGAAAAATGAGCAGTTCTTC CASVAGGKNEQFF TRBV28 NA TRBD2 TRBJ2-1
TGTGCCAGCAGCCAATCCGCGGGAGAGACCCAGTACTTC CASSQSAGETQYF TRBV3-1/TRBV3-2 NA NA TRBJ2-5
TGTGCCAGCAGCCAACGGGCGGGTTTCTACGAGCAGTACTTC CASSQRAGFYEQYF TRBV9 NA NA TRBJ2-7
TGTGCCAGCCGCCCCGGGACTAGCGGCACCTACGAGCAGTACTTC CASRPGTSGTYEQYF TRBV27 NA TRBD2 TRBJ2-7
TGTGCCAGCAGCTTGACAGGGGACCGATATAATTCACCCCTCCACTTT CASSLTGDRYNSPLHF TRBV13 NA TRBD1 TRBJ1-6
TGTGCCATCAGTGAGTCGCTAGGGAGTTACACCTTC CAISESLGSYTF TRBV10-3 many NA TRBJ1-2
TGTGCCAGCAGCTTGGGTTCGCCAGGGGGCAGCACTAATGAAAAACTGTTTTTT CASSLGSPGGSTNEKLFF TRBV7-9 NA TRBD1 TRBJ1-4
TGTGCCAGCAGTTCCTTACTGGGGGCCTCCTACAATGAGCAGTTCTTC CASSSLLGASYNEQFF TRBV28 NA NA TRBJ2-1
TGTGCCAGCAGCCAAGACAGGTCGGGACTAAGGCACAATGAGCAGTTCTTC CASSQDRSGLRHNEQFF TRBV3-1/TRBV3-2 NA TRBD2 TRBJ2-1
TGTGCCAGCAGTTTATCCCTAGCGGGAGGTTACGAGCAGTACTTC CASSLSLAGGYEQYF TRBV28 NA TRBD2 TRBJ2-7
TGTGCCAGCAGGCCAGGGTCCGGCCCAACCGGGGAGCTGTTTTTT CASRPGSGPTGELFF TRBV6-4 NA NA TRBJ2-2
TGTGCCAGCAGCGGGACAGGGCTCTCCTACGAGCAGTACTTC CASSGTGLSYEQYF TRBV28 NA TRBD1 TRBJ2-7
TGTGCCAGTAACCCGGGGGGGACCTACGAGCAGTACTTC CASNPGGTYEQYF TRBV19 NA TRBD2 TRBJ2-7
TGCGCCAGCAGCCAAGATTTAACAGACTACGAGCAGTACTTC CASSQDLTDYEQYF TRBV4-3 NA NA TRBJ2-7
TGTGCCAGTACTTCCCTGTCCAGGGGCATCCTTGGGGACACCGGGGAGCTGTTTTTT CASTSLSRGILGDTGELFF TRBV19 NA NA TRBJ2-2
TGTGCCAGCAGCAATGGTCGGGGGGGAAGAGACTATGGCTACACCTTC CASSNGRGGRDYGYTF TRBV11-2 NA NA TRBJ1-2
TGTGCCAGCAGCTTACTGACAGGGAGCACAGATACGCAGTATTTT CASSLLTGSTDTQYF TRBV7-9 NA TRBD1 TRBJ2-3
TGTGCCAGCAGCCCATCGTGGGGGGACGAGCAGTACTTC CASSPSWGDEQYF TRBV7-3 many NA TRBJ2-7
TGTGCCAGCAGCTCCTACAGGGCTTATAACTATGGCTACACCTTC CASSSYRAYNYGYTF TRBV5-5 NA NA TRBJ1-2
TGTGCCAGCAAGCGGATGGCGGCCCAGTCTAGGGAGCTGTTTTTT CASKRMAAQSRELFF TRBV6-5 NA NA TRBJ2-2
TGTGCCAGCCTACCGGGGGGGCAGGCTAACTATGGCTACACCTTC CASLPGGQANYGYTF TRBV6-5 NA NA TRBJ1-2
TGTGCCAGCAGCTTTGGGCAGGGTTTCGGCTACACCTTC CASSFGQGFGYTF TRBV7-3 NA NA TRBJ1-2
TGTGCCAGTAGGGGAGGGGACAGGTTCTACAATGAGCAGTTCTTC CASRGGDRFYNEQFF TRBV19 NA NA TRBJ2-1
TGTGCCTGGAGTGTAGCGGGGGGGCACAATGAGCAGTTCTTC CAWSVAGGHNEQFF TRBV30 NA TRBD2 TRBJ2-1
TGTGCCAGCAGTTACCCGACAGGTCCCCAGCAGTACTTC CASSYPTGPQQYF TRBV6-2/TRBV6-3 NA NA TRBJ2-7